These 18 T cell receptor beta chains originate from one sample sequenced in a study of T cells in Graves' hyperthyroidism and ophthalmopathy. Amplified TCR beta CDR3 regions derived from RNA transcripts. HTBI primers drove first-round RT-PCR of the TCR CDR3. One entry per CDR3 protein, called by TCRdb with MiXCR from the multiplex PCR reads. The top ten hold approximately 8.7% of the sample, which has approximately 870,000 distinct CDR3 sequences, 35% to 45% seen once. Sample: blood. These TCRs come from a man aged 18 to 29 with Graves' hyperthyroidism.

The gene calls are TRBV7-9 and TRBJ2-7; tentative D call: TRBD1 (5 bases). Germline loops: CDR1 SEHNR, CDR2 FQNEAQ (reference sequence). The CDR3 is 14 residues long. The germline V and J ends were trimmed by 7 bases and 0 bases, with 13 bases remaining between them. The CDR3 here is CASNLGQASYEQYF. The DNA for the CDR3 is TGTGCCAGCAACCTCGGACAAGCCTCCTACGAGCAGTACTTC.

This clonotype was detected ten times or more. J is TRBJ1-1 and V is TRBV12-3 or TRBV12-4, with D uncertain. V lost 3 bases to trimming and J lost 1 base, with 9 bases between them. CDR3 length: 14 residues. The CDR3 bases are TGTGCCAGCAGTTTGGGCTTCTCGAACACTGAAGCTTTCTTT. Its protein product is CASSLGFSNTEAFF.

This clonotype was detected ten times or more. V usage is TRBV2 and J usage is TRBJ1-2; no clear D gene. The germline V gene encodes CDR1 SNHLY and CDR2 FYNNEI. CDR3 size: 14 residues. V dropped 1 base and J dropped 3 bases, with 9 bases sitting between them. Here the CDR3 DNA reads TGTGCCAGCAGTGAAGGGGCAGGAGACTATGGCTACACCTTC. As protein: CASSEGAGDYGYTF.

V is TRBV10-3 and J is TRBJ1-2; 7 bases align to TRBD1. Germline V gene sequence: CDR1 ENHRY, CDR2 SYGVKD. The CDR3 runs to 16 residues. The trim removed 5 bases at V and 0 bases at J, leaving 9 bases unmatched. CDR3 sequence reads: CAISPGTDHANYGYTF. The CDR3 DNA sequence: TGTGCCATCAGTCCCGGGACAGACCACGCTAACTATGGCTACACCTTC.

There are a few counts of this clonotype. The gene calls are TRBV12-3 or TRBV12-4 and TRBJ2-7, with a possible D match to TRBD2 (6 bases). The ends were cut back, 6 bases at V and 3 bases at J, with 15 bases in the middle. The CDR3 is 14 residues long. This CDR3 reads CASSSSTSLYEQYF. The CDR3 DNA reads TGTGCCAGCAGCTCCTCGACTAGTCTCTACGAGCAGTACTTC.

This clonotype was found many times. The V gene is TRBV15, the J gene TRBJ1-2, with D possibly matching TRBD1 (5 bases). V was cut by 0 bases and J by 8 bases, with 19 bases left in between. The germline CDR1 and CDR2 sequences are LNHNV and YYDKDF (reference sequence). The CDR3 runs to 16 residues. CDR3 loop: CATSRERGAQREGYTF. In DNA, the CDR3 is TGTGCCACCAGCAGAGAAAGAGGGGCCCAGAGGGAAGGCTACACCTTC.

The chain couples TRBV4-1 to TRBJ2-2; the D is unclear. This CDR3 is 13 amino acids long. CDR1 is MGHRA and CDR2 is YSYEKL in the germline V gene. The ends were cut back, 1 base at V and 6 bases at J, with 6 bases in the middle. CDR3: CASSQVLAGELFF. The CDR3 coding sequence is TGCGCCAGCAGCCAAGTGTTGGCCGGGGAGCTGTTTTTT.

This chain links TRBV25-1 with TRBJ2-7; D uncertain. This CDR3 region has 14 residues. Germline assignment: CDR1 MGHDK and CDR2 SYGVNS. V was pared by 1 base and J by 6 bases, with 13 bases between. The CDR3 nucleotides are TGTGCCAGCAGTGAATTGGCAGGCTCCGTCGAGCAGTACTTC. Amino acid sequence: CASSELAGSVEQYF.

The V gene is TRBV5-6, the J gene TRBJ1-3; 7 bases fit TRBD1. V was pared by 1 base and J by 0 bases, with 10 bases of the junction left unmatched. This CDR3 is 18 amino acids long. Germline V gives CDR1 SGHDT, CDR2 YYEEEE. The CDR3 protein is CASSLRGPGGSSGNTIYF. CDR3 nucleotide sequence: TGTGCCAGCAGCTTGCGAGGGCCAGGGGGTAGCTCTGGAAACACCATATATTTT.

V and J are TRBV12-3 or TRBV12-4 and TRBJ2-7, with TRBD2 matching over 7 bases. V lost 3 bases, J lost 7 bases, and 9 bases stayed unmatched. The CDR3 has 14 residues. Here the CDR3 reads CASSLERGGWEQYF. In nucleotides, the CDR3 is TGTGCCAGCAGTTTGGAGCGGGGAGGGTGGGAGCAGTACTTC.

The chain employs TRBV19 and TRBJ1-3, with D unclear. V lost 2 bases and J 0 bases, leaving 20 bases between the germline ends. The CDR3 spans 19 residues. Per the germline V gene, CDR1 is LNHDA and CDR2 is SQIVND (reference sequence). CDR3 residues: CASSIRNRSYFISGNTIYF. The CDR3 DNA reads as TGTGCCAGTAGTATAAGGAACCGCTCCTACTTCATCTCTGGAAACACCATATATTTT.

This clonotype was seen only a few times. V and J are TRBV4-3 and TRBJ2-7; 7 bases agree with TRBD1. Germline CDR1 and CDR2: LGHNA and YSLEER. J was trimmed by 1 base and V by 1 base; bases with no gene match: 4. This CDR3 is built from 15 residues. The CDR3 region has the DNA TGCGCCAGCAGCCAAGCTATGGGACAGTCCTACGAGCAGTACTTC. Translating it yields CASSQAMGQSYEQYF.

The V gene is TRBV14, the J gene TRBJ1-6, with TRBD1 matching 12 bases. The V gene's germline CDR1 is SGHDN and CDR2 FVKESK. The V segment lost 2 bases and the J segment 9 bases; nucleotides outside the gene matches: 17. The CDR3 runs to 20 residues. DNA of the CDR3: TGTGCCAGCAGCCAACACCGGGACAGGGGGCGCATTGGCTTAGCTTCACCCCTCCACTTT. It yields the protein CASSQHRDRGRIGLASPLHF. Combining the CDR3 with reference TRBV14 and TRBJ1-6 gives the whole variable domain EAGVTQFPSHSVIEKGQTVTLRCDPISGHDNLYWYRRVMGKEIKFLLHFVKESKQDESGMPNNRFLAERTGGTYSTLKVQPAELEDSGVYFCASSQHRDRGRIGLASPLHFGNGTRLTVT.

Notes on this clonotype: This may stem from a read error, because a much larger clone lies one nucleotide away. The CDR3 region is CASSPKVWYNQPQHF. DNA of the CDR3: TGTGCCAGCAGCCCGAAGGTGTGGTACAATCAGCCCCAGCATTTT. J is TRBJ1-5 and V is TRBV7-8; D is undetermined. In germline, CDR1 is SGHVS, CDR2 FQNEAQ. CDR3 length equals 15 residues. V was cut by 5 bases and J by 3 bases, with 14 bases left in between. The full variable domain, completed using reference TRBV7-8 and TRBJ1-5, is GAGVSQSPRYKVAKRGQDVALRCDPISGHVSLFWYQQALGQGPEFLTYFQNEAQLDKSGLPSDRFFAERPEGSVSTLKIQRTQQEDSAVYLCASSPKVWYNQPQHFGDGTRLSIL.

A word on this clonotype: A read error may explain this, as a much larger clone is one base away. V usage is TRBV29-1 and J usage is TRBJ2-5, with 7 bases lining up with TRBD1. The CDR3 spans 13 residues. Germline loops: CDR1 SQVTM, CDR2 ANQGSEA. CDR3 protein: CSYHPGQLEAQYF. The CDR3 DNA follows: TGCAGCTACCACCCGGGACAGTTAGAGGCCCAGTACTTC.

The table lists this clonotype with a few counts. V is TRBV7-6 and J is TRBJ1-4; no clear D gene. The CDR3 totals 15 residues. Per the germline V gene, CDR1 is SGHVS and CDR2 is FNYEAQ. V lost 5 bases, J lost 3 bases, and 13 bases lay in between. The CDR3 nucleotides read TGTGCCAGCAGCCCGACGACACTGGCTAATGAAAAACTGTTTTTT. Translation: CASSPTTLANEKLFF.

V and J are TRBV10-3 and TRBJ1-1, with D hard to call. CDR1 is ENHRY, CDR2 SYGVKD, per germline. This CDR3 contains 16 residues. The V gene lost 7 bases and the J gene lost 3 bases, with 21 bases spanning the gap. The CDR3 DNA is TGTGCCATCACCAAAGGAGAAGGCTTTCTCTACACTGAAGCTTTCTTT. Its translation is CAITKGEGFLYTEAFF.

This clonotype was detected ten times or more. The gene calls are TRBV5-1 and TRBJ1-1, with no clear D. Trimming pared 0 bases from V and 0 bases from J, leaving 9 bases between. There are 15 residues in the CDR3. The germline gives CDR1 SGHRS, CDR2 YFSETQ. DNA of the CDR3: TGCGCCAGCAGCTTGGCCGGGCGGATGAACACTGAAGCTTTCTTT. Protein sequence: CASSLAGRMNTEAFF.